This T cell receptor beta chain was found in a study of shared clonotypes between healthy human individuals. Turning to the study itself: CD4 naive and CD4 memory each took three plates per donor, while CD8 naive took two and CD8 memory one. General observations from the study: Around 5% of naive CD4 clonotypes were shared across a few donors.

Here immunoSEQ multiplex PCR was the method, and the copy in TCRdb shows in-frame clones only, minus some. The sample has 2 million to 2.5 million clones; about 94% are singletons. Germline loops: CDR1 SEHNR, CDR2 FQNEAQ (reference sequence). The ends lost 8 bases at V and 3 bases at J; junction bases unmatched: 11. The CDR3 consists of 15 residues. CD45RO negativity and positive selection for CCR7 defined naive CD8 cells, a population that excluded terminally differentiated effector memory CD45RA+ cells. A remark on this clone: The antigen is unknown.

The sequence was obtained from a young man in good health. The chain has TRBV7-9 and TRBJ1-1, with 8 bases identical to TRBD1. The material sequenced was naive CD8+ T cells sorted from blood. CDR3 loop: CASQTGVTWDTEAFF. In nucleotides, the CDR3 is TGTGCCAGCCAGACAGGGGTGACGTGGGACACTGAAGCTTTCTTT.